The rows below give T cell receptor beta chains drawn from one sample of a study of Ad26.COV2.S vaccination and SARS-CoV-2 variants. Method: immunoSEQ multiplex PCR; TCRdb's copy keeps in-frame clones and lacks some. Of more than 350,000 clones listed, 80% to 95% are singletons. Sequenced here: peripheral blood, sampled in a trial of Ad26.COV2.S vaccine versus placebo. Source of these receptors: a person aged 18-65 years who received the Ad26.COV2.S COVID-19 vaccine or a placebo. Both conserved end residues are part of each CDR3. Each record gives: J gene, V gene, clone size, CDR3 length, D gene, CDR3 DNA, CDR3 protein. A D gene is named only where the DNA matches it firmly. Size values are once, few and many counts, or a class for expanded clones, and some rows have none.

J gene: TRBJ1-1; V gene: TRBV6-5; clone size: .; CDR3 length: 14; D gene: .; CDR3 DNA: TGTGCCAGCAGTTACTCGGCCCCCGCCGACGAAGCTTTCTTT; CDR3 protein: CASSYSAPADEAFF
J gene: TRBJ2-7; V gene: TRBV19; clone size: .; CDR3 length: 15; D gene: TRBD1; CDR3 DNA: TGTGCCAGTAGTATAGGAGGGGGCAGTTCCTACGAGCAGTACTTC; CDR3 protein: CASSIGGGSSYEQYF
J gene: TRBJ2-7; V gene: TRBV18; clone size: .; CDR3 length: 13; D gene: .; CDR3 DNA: TGTGCCAGCTCACCCTGGGTTTCCTACGAGCAGTACTTC; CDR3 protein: CASSPWVSYEQYF
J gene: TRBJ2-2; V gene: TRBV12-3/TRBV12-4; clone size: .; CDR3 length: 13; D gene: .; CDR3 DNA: TGTGCCAGCAGTTTTAGTATGCCCGGGGAGCTGTTTTTT; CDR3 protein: CASSFSMPGELFF
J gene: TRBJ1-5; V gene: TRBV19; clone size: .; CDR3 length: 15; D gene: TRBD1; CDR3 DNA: TGTGCCAGTAGTGCGATCAGGGGGAGTAATCAGCCCCAGCATTTT; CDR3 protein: CASSAIRGSNQPQHF
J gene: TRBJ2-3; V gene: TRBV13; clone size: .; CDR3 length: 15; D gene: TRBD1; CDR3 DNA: TGTGCCAGCAGCGAGCTAGGGGGCCGGACAGATACGCAGTATTTT; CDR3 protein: CASSELGGRTDTQYF
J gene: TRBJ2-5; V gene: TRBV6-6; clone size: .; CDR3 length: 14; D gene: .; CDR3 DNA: TGTGCCAGCAGTTACTTAGGGTTACAAGAGACCCAGTACTTC; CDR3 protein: CASSYLGLQETQYF
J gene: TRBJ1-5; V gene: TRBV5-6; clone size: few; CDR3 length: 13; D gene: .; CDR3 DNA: TGTGCCAGCAGCAGGGGAGTTGGTCAGCCCCAGCATTTT; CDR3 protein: CASSRGVGQPQHF
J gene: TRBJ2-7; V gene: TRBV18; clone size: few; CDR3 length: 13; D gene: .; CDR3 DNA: TGTGCCAGCGCCGAGGGGTCGGATCGGAAGCAGTACTTC; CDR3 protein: CASAEGSDRKQYF
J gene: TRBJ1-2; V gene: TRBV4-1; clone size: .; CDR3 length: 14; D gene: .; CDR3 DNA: TGCGCCAGCAGCCAAGACAACAGGAACTATGGCTACACCTTC; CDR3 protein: CASSQDNRNYGYTF
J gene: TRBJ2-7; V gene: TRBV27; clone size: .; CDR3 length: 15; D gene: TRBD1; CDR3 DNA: TGTGCCAGCAGTTTAACAGGGACAGGGAACGACGAGCAGTACTTC; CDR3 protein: CASSLTGTGNDEQYF
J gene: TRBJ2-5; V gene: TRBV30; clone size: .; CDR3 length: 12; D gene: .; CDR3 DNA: TGTGCCTGGAGGGGCCCGCAAGAGACCCAGTACTTC; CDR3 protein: CAWRGPQETQYF
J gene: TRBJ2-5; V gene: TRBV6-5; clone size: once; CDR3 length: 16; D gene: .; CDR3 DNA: TGTGCCAGCAGTTACTCCCAGATACAAAGACAAGAGACCCAGTACTTC; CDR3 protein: CASSYSQIQRQETQYF
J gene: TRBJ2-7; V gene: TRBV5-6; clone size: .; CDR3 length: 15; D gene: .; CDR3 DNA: TGTGCCAGCAGCCCGGGACTGTTGAGCTCCTACGAGCAGTACTTC; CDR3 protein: CASSPGLLSSYEQYF
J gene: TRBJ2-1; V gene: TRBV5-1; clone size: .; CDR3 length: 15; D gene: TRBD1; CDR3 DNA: TGCGCCAGCAGCGTCAACAGGGGGATTTACAATGAGCAGTTCTTC; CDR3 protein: CASSVNRGIYNEQFF
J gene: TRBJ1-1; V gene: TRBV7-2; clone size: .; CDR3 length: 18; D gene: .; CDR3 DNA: TGTGCCAGCAGCCCCCGATTTTGGGGCGCGGAAACGGACACTGAAGCTTTCTTT; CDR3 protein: CASSPRFWGAETDTEAFF
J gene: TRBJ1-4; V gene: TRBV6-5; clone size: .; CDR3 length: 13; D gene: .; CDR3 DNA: TGTGCCAGCAGTTACAGCCTGGGGGAAAAACTGTTTTTT; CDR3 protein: CASSYSLGEKLFF
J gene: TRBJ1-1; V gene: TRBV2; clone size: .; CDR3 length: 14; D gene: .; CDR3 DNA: TGTGCCAGCATGGCCCGACAAGTGGACCGTGAAGCTTTCTTT; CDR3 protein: CASMARQVDREAFF
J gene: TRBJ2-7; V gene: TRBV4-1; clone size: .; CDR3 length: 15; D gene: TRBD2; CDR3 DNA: TGCGCCAGCAGCGCAAGAGCGGGACTAGTAGGCGAGCAGTACTTC; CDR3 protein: CASSARAGLVGEQYF
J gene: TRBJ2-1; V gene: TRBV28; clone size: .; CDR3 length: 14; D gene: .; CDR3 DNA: TGTGCCAGCAGTCGACATCGTTGGGGGTATGAGCAGTTCTTC; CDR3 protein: CASSRHRWGYEQFF
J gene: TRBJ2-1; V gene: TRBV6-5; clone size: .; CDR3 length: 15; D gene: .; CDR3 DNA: TGTGCCAGCAGCCGAGCGGGCAACTCCTACAATGAGCAGTTCTTC; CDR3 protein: CASSRAGNSYNEQFF
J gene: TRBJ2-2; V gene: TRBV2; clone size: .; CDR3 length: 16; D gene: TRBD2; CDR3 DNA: TGTGCCAGCAGCGGACCTAGCGGAGCCATCACCGGGGAGCTGTTTTTT; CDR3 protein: CASSGPSGAITGELFF
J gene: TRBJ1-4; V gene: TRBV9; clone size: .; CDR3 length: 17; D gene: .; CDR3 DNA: TGTGCCAGCAGCGCCGCTATCGGGAACAGGAACGAGGAAAAACTGTTTTTT; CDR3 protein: CASSAAIGNRNEEKLFF
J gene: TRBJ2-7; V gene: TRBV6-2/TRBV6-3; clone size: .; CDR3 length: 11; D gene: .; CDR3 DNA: TGTGCCAGCAGGTACCTCAACGAGCAGTACTTC; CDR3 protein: CASRYLNEQYF
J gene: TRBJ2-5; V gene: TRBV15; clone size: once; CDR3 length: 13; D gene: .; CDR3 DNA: TGTGCCACCAGCATTTGGCAGAAAGAGACCCAGTACTTC; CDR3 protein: CATSIWQKETQYF